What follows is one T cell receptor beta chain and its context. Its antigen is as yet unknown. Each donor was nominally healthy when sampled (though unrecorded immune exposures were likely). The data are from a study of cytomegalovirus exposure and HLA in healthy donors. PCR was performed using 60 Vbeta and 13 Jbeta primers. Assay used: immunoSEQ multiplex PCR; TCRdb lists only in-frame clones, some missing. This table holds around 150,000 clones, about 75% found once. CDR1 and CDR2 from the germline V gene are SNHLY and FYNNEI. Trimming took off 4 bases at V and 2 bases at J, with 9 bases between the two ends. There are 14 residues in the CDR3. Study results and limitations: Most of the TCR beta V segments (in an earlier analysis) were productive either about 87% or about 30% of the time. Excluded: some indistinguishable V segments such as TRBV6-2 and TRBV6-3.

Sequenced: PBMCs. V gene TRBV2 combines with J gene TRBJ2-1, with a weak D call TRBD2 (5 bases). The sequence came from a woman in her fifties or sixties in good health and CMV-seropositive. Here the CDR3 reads CASSAEGTYNEQFF. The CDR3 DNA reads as TGTGCCAGCAGTGCAGAGGGCACCTACAATGAGCAGTTCTTC.